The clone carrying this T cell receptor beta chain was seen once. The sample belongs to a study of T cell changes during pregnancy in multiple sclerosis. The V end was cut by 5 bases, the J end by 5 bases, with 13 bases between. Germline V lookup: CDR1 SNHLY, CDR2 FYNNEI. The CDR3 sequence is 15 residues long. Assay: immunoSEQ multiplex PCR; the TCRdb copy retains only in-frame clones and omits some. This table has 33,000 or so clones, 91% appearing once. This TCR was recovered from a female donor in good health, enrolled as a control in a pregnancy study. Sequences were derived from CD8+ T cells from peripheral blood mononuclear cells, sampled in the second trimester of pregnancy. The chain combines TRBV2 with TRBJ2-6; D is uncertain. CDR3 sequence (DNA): TGTGCCAGCAGTCCCACTTCCGGTTGGGCCAACGTCCTGACTTTC. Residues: CASSPTSGWANVLTF.